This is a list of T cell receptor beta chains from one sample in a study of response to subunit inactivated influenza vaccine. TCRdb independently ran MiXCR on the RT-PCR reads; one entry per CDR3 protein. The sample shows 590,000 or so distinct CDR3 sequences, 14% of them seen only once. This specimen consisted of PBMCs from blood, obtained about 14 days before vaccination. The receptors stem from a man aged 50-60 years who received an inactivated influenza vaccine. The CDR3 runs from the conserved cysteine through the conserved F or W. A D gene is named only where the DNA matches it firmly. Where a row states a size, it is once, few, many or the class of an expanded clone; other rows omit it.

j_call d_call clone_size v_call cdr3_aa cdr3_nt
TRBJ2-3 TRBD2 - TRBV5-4 CASSLGLAGRSDTQYF TGTGCCAGCAGCTTGGGACTAGCGGGAAGATCAGATACGCAGTATTTT
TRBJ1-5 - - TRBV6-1 CASVGGALSNQPQHF TGTGCCAGCGTCGGGGGGGCGCTTAGCAATCAGCCCCAGCATTTT
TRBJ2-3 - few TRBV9 CASSPQLWRTDTQYF TGTGCCAGCAGCCCCCAGCTTTGGAGGACAGATACGCAGTATTTT
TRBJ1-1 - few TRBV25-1 CASSASRVTEAFF TGTGCCAGCAGTGCCTCGAGGGTCACTGAAGCTTTCTTT
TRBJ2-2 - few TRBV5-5 CASTPNREAGELFF TGTGCCAGTACACCGAACAGGGAGGCCGGGGAGCTGTTTTTT
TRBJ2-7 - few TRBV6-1 CASAWTGHEQYF TGTGCCAGCGCCTGGACTGGCCACGAGCAGTACTTC
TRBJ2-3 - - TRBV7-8 CASSSRGGGDLLQYF TGTGCCAGCAGCAGCAGAGGGGGAGGGGATCTATTGCAGTATTTT
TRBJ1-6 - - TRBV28 CASRSQAGGFSPLHF TGTGCCAGCAGATCCCAGGCGGGGGGCTTCTCACCCCTCCACTTT
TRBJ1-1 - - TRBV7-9 CASSFSTANTEAFF TGTGCCAGCAGCTTTAGTACAGCGAACACTGAAGCTTTCTTT
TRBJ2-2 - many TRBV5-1 CASSLNFWSESGELFF TGCGCCAGCAGCCTAAACTTTTGGTCGGAATCCGGGGAGCTGTTTTTT
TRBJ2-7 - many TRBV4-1 CASSQVRVSYEQYF TGCGCCAGCAGCCAAGTACGGGTCTCCTACGAGCAGTACTTC
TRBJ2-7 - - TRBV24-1 CATSDLRGPEQYF TGTGCCACCAGTGATTTGCGGGGCCCGGAGCAGTACTTC
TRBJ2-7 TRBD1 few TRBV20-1 CSAAGRDRGSHEQYF TGCAGTGCCGCCGGTCGGGACAGGGGAAGTCACGAGCAGTACTTC
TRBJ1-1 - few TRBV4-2 CASSHDKTTEAFF TGTGCCAGCAGCCACGACAAGACCACTGAAGCTTTCTTT
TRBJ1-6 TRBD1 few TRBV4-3 CASSFTPGQGYNSPLHF TGCGCCAGCAGCTTCACCCCGGGACAGGGCTATAATTCACCCCTCCACTTT
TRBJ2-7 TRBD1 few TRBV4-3 CASSQEGGTGRSYEQYF TGCGCCAGCAGCCAAGAAGGGGGGACAGGGAGGTCCTACGAGCAGTACTTC
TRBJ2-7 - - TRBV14 CASSQDGEQYF TGTGCCAGCAGCCAAGATGGCGAGCAGTACTTC
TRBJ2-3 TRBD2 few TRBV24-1 CATSERLAGRTDTQYF TGTGCCACCAGTGAGCGACTAGCGGGGCGCACAGATACGCAGTATTTT
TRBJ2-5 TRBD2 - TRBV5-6 CASSLAGREGRETQYF TGTGCCAGCAGCTTGGCCGGTCGGGAGGGCCGAGAGACCCAGTACTTC
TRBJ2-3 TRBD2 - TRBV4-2 CASSNSGNSATQYF TGTGCCAGCAGCAATAGCGGGAACTCCGCTACGCAGTATTTT
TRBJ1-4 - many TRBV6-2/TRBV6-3 CASSYGGYRSTNEKLFF TGTGCCAGCAGTTACGGCGGGTATCGGTCAACTAATGAAAAACTGTTTTTT